One sample yielded the 21 T cell receptor beta chains listed below, sequenced in a study of cytomegalovirus exposure and HLA in healthy donors. PCR amplification relied on 60 Vbeta primers (plus 13 Jbeta primers). Using immunoSEQ multiplex PCR, the repertoire was profiled, and TCRdb retains in-frame clones only, with some absent. The top ten clones hold approximately 7.2% of a sample with about 77,000 clones, less than 80% of them seen once. The sequenced sample consisted of PBMCs. The receptors were gathered from a woman aged 40 to 55 in good health and CMV-seronegative.

The rearrangement links TRBV7-2 to TRBJ2-1; D remains ambiguous. CDR3 length: 16 residues. Deletions cut 3 bases from V and 0 bases from J, with 12 bases between. CDR1 is SGHTA, CDR2 FQGNSA, per germline. The CDR3 nucleotides are TGTGCCAGCAGCTTGTACTTCTCGCGCTCCTACAATGAGCAGTTCTTC. Amino acids: CASSLYFSRSYNEQFF.

Concerning this clone: At one of its ends the junction is not consistent with the germline gene, which may arise from a read error. The rearrangement uses TRBV15 and TRBJ1-5; D uncertain. The germline V gene has CDR1 LNHNV and CDR2 YYDKDF (reference sequence). The CDR3 covers 17 residues. The CDR3 is CATSRAGGVGGNRPQHF. The CDR3 nucleotides read TGTGCCACCAGCAGAGCAGGCGGGGTCGGTGGCAATCGGCCCCAGCATTTT.

V usage is TRBV9 and J usage is TRBJ1-1, with 7 positions matching TRBD1. From germline, CDR1 is SGDLS and CDR2 YYNGEE. This CDR3 has 15 amino acids. V lost 3 bases and J lost 0; bases outside the gene matches: 5. CDR3 DNA sequence: TGTGCCAGCAGCGACCCGACAGGGATGAACACTGAAGCTTTCTTT. Translation: CASSDPTGMNTEAFF.

This rearrangement joins TRBV7-2 to TRBJ1-4, with 7 bases fitting TRBD1. The length of the CDR3 is 15 residues. Germline assignment: CDR1 SGHTA and CDR2 FQGNSA. The V and J ends lost 1 base and 4 bases, in that order; junction bases with no gene match: 3. CDR3 sequence reads: CASSLGGQNNEKLFF. DNA for the CDR3: TGTGCCAGCAGCTTAGGGGGACAGAATAATGAAAAACTGTTTTTT. The entire variable domain, with the rest obtained from reference TRBV7-2 and TRBJ1-4, is as follows: GAGVSQSPSNKVTEKGKDVELRCDPISGHTALYWYRQSLGQGLEFLIYFQGNSAPDKSGLPSDRFSAERTGGSVSTLTIQRTQQEDSAVYLCASSLGGQNNEKLFFGSGTQLSVL.

V is TRBV5-1 and J is TRBJ2-2; 11 bases line up with TRBD1. The CDR3 extends over 15 amino acids. Trimming cost V 4 bases and J 6 bases; bases outside gene matches: 5. CDR1 is SGHRS, CDR2 YFSETQ, per germline. The CDR3: CASSLRDRGSGELFF. The CDR3 coding sequence is TGCGCCAGCAGCCTCCGGGACAGGGGGTCCGGGGAGCTGTTTTTT.

The chain recombines TRBV20-1 with TRBJ2-1; D not certain. The CDR3 spans 10 residues. Trimming removed 5 bases at V and 5 bases at J, with 4 bases between. CDR1 is DFQATT and CDR2 is SNEGSKA in the germline V gene (reference sequence). This chain's CDR3 is CSAENNEQFF. CDR3 DNA: TGCAGTGCTGAGAACAATGAGCAGTTCTTC.

The chain has TRBV19 and TRBJ2-2, with TRBD2 as a possible D gene (6 bases). Germline loops: CDR1 LNHDA, CDR2 SQIVND (reference sequence). The V end lost 4 bases, the J end lost 8 bases, and 20 bases lay between the germline ends. The CDR3 has 16 residues. The CDR3 protein is CASSTLEVAEWGELFF. CDR3 DNA: TGTGCCAGTAGTACTCTCGAAGTAGCGGAGTGGGGGGAGCTGTTTTTT.

This clone was seen a single time. This chain connects TRBV7-2 to TRBJ2-7; TRBD1 matches 7 bases. The germline V gene has CDR1 SGHTA and CDR2 FQGNSA. Trimming removed 5 bases from V and 2 bases from J; junction bases left unmatched: 6. The CDR3 runs 14 residues. The CDR3 DNA sequence: TGTGCCAGCAGCACCCGACAGGGTACCTACGAGCAGTACTTC. Its protein is CASSTRQGTYEQYF.

This sequence joins TRBV10-3 and TRBJ1-4; 10 positions match TRBD1. In germline, CDR1 is ENHRY, CDR2 SYGVKD. CDR3 length: 15 amino acids. V lost 10 bases and J lost 8; bases outside the gene matches: 13. The CDR3 DNA is TGTGCCACTAACGAGAAGGACAGGGGGGACGAAAAACTGTTTTTT. Residues: CATNEKDRGDEKLFF.

V gene TRBV12-5 combines with J gene TRBJ1-1; D call uncertain. The germline gives CDR1 LGHNT, CDR2 FRNRAP. This CDR3 is built from 13 residues. V lost 4 bases, J lost 0 bases, and 6 bases lay in between. CDR3 DNA: TGTGCTAGTGGTTCAACGGTGAACACTGAAGCTTTCTTT. Translation gives CASGSTVNTEAFF. Full variable domain (missing parts from reference TRBV12-5 and TRBJ1-1): DARVTQTPRHKVTEMGQEVTMRCQPILGHNTVFWYRQTMMQGLELLAYFRNRAPLDDSGMPKDRFSAEMPDATLATLKIQPSEPRDSAVYFCASGSTVNTEAFFGQGTRLTVV.

This clone was seen a few times. The chain recombines TRBV30 with TRBJ1-1; D gene unclear. CDR3 length equals 13 residues. CDR1 is GTSNPN, CDR2 SVGIG, per germline (reference sequence). Between the trimmed V and J ends, which lost 1 base and 2 bases, there was a span of 8 bases. CDR3 sequence: CAWSGGSNTEAFF. In DNA, the CDR3 is TGTGCCTGGAGTGGTGGCAGTAACACTGAAGCTTTCTTT.

The rearrangement joins TRBV28 to TRBJ2-7, with TRBD1 identical over 7 bases. Germline CDR1 reads MDHEN; CDR2 reads SYDVKM. CDR3 length: 14 amino acids. Trimming at V came to 6 bases and at J to 3 bases, leaving 8 bases not matched to a gene. CDR3 coding DNA: TGTGCCAGCAGCCGCCCCGGGACAGTCTACGAGCAGTACTTC. Its translation is CASSRPGTVYEQYF.

The chain links TRBV4-3 to TRBJ2-3, with D uncertain. With 1 base removed from V and 2 bases from J, the gap between germline ends came to 10 bases. The length of the CDR3 is 15 residues. Germline V gene data show CDR1 as LGHNA and CDR2 as YSLEER. CDR3 in DNA: TGCGCCAGCAGCCAAGGACAATCATACACAGATACGCAGTATTTT. Protein: CASSQGQSYTDTQYF.

V is TRBV27 and J is TRBJ2-1; weak D call: TRBD2 (5 bases). The ends were cut back, 3 bases at V and 2 bases at J, with 14 bases in the middle. CDR3 length: 16 residues. Germline V gene data show CDR1 as MNHEY and CDR2 as SMNVEV (reference sequence). Here the CDR3 reads CASSFGRLAPYNEQFF. DNA for the CDR3: TGTGCCAGCAGTTTCGGCCGGCTAGCCCCCTACAATGAGCAGTTCTTC.

V gene TRBV9 combines with J gene TRBJ1-1; D is uncertain. The CDR3 extends over 14 amino acids. Germline V gives CDR1 SGDLS, CDR2 YYNGEE. V gave up 2 bases and J gave up 3 bases, with 11 bases separating them. Here the CDR3 DNA reads TGTGCCAGCAGCGTCCGCCTATTTGACACTGAAGCTTTCTTT. Protein: CASSVRLFDTEAFF.

The chain couples TRBV4-1 to TRBJ1-1; D ambiguous. CDR3 size: 15 residues. Looked up from germline, CDR1 is MGHRA and CDR2 is YSYEKL. Trimming pared 3 bases from V and 1 base from J, leaving 12 bases between. CDR3 amino acids: CASSHLGGRNTEAFF. The DNA of the CDR3 is TGCGCCAGCAGCCATTTGGGAGGCCGGAACACTGAAGCTTTCTTT.

This chain links TRBV10-1 with TRBJ2-3, with D possibly being TRBD1 (8 bases). Trimming cost V 4 bases and J 6 bases, with 14 bases left between them. This CDR3 comprises 14 residues. Germline CDR1 reads WNHNN; CDR2 reads SYGVQD (reference sequence). The CDR3 DNA reads as TGCGCCAGCAGTGGACAGGGGACTATGGATACGCAGTATTTT. Its translation is CASSGQGTMDTQYF.

V and J are TRBV27 and TRBJ1-2, with D perhaps TRBD1 (6 bases). The CDR3 contains 15 residues. CDR1 is MNHEY and CDR2 is SMNVEV in the germline V gene (reference sequence). V was trimmed by 6 bases and J by 1 base, leaving 15 bases between them. The CDR3 region is CASRPDRIYNYGYTF. Here the CDR3 DNA reads TGTGCCAGCAGACCTGACAGGATATATAACTATGGCTACACCTTC.

This clone was found a few times. The V and J genes are TRBV6-4 and TRBJ2-1; 9 positions agree with TRBD1. Germline values: CDR1 MRHNA, CDR2 SNTAGT. The CDR3 length is 14 residues. Trimming cost V 6 bases and J 5 bases; bases outside gene matches: 5. CDR3 region: CASSRDRANNEQFF. DNA of the CDR3: TGTGCCAGCAGCCGGGACAGGGCCAACAATGAGCAGTTCTTC.

V is TRBV7-9 and J is TRBJ1-1, with 8 bases fitting TRBD1. Trimming at V came to 5 bases and at J to 8 bases, leaving 10 bases not matched to a gene. CDR1 is SEHNR, CDR2 FQNEAQ, per germline (reference sequence). The CDR3 length is 14 residues. The DNA of the CDR3 is TGTGCCAGCAGCCGCGGGGCAGGACAGGGAGAAGCTTTCTTT. Amino acids: CASSRGAGQGEAFF.

This chain joins TRBV25-1 and TRBJ1-2, with 10 bases identical to TRBD1. Trimming took 9 bases from V and 8 from J; bases not matched to a gene: 15. Germline lookup yields CDR1 MGHDK and CDR2 SYGVNS. This CDR3 is built from 15 residues. The CDR3 region has the DNA TGTGCCAGTACCCAGTTTGGGACAGGGGTTATGGGCTACACCTTC. Residues: CASTQFGTGVMGYTF.